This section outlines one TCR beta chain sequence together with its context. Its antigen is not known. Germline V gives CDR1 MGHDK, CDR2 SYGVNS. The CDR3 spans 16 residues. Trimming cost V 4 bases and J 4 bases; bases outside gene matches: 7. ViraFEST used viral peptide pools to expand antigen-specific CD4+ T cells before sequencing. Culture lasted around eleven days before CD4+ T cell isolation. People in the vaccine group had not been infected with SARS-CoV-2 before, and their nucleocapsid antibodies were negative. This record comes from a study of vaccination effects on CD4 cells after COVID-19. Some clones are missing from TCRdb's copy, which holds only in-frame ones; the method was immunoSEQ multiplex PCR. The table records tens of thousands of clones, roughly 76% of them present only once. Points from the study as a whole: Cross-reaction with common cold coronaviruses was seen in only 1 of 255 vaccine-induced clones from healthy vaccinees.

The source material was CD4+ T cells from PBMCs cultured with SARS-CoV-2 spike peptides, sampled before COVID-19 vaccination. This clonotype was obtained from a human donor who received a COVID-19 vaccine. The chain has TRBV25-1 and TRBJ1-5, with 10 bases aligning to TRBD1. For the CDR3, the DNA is TGTGCCAGCAGTGGTTCCGGGACAGGGGCGAATCAGCCCCAGCATTTT. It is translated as CASSGSGTGANQPQHF.